This TCR beta chain was profiled in a study of blood T cell repertoires in COVID-19. Study background: Both acute and convalescent COVID-19 samples were obtained from the United States, Italy and Spain.

Germline loops: CDR1 LGHNA, CDR2 YSLEER. The V gene lost 6 bases and the J gene lost 8 bases, with 13 bases spanning the gap. The CDR3 totals 13 residues. In the study's own analysis: Amplification with reference gene primers provided the estimates of nucleated cell counts. TCRdb's copy holds only in-frame clones and misses some; the assay was immunoSEQ multiplex PCR. The DNA was the basis for D and trimming; V, J and clone size are from that table. This sample has 200,000 or so clones, with 70% to 90% found just once. The chain employs TRBV4-3 and TRBJ1-4, with D perhaps matching TRBD1 (6 bases). Sequenced input: peripheral blood. The sequence was collected from a man aged 30-40 years with COVID-19, enrolled during active disease. As DNA, the CDR3 is TGCGCCAGCAGTGTACACAGGGAAGAAAAACTGTTTTTT. Amino acids: CASSVHREEKLFF.